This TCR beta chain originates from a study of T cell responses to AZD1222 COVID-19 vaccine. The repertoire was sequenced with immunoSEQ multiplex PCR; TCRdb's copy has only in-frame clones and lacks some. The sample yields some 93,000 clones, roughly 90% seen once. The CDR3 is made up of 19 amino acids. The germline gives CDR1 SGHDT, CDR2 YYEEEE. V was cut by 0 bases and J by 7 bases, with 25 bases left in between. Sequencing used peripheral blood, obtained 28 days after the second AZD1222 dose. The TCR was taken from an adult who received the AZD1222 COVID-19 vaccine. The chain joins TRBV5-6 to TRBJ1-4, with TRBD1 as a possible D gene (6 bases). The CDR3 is CASSLAASLWQGQIEKLFF. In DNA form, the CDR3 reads TGTGCCAGCAGCTTGGCGGCTTCCCTTTGGCAGGGACAAATTGAAAAACTGTTTTTT.